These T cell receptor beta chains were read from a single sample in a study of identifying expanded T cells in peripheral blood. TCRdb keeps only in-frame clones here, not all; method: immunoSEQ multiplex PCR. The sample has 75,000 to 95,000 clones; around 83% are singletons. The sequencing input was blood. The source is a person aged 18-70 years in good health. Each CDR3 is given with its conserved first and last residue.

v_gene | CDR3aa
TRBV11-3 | CASSFGTGGNEAFF
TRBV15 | CATSRDQGRDTQYF
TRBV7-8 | CASSRRGNTEAFF
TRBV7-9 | CASSLRAYEQYF
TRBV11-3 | CASSPTGKNEQYF
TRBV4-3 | CASSQGQGSSYEQYF
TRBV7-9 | CASSTSREIYTF
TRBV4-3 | CASSPRVGENQPQHF
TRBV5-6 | CASSLGGVWESRHAGYTF
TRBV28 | CASSSSGVGETQYF
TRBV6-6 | CASSSHQGASEQYF
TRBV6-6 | CASSYGISGNEDTQYF
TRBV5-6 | CASSFSPGIQETQYF
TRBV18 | CASSQQQGPNNEQFF
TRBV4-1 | CASSQSSAYGQETQYF
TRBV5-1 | CASSPGFPYEQYF
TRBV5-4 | CASGQGASPPLHF
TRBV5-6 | CASSLVSGNTEAFF
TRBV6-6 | CASSYLDRGGAEAFF
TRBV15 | CATSSTGPGYEQYF
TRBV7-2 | CASSLYGGGTDTQYF
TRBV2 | CASSATGAREKLFF
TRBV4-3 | CASSQDDKTVYGYTF
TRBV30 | CAWSVRSIRQETQYF
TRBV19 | CASSISRMEKLFF
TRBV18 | CASQPGQGRTDTQYF
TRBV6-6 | CASKTSGGQETQYF
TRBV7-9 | CASSLEPGGVRNTEAFF
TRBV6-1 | CASRTGTMTYEQYF
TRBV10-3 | CALGVRTGKADTQYF
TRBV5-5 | CASSLDSRNQPQHF